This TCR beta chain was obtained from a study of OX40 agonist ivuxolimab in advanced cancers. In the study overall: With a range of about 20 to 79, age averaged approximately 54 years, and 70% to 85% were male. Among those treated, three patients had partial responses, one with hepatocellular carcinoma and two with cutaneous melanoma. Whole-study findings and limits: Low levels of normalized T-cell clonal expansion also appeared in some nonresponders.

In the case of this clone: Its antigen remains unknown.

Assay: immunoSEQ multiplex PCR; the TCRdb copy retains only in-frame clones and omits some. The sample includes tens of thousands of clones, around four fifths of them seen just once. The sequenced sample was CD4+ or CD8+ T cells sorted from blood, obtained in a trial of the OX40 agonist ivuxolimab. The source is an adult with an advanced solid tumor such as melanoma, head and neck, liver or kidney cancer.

This CDR3 reads CASSEGLALSYNEQFF. CDR3 nucleotide sequence: TGTGCCAGCAGCGAAGGACTAGCGCTCTCCTACAATGAGCAGTTCTTC. The genes are TRBV11-3 and TRBJ2-1; 9 bases line up with TRBD2. CDR1 and CDR2 from the germline V gene are SGHNT and YENEEA. The CDR3 totals 16 residues. Unmatched junction bases numbered 5, after V lost 5 bases and J lost 0 bases.